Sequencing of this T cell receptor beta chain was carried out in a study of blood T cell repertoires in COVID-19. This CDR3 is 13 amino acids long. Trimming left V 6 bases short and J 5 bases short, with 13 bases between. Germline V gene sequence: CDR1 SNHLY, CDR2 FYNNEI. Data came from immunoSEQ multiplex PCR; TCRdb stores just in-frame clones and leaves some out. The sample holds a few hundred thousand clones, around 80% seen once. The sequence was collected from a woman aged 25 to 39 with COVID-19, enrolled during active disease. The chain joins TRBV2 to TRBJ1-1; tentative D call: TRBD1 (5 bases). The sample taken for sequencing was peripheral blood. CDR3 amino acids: CASRARGGTEAFF. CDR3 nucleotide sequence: TGTGCCAGCAGGGCCCGGGGGGGAACTGAAGCTTTCTTT.